Below, 18 T cell receptor beta chains from the same sample are listed, as sequenced in a study of post-analysis software for immune sequencing data. Study conclusions and caveats: Five TRBV segments, including TRBV5-6, TRBV5-1 and TRBV20-1, were more frequent in patients than controls.

These receptors' targets are unknown. Every TCR beta cDNA library bore unique molecular identifiers. TCRdb re-derived calls from the PCR reads in MiXCR, one entry per CDR3 protein. The table has about 820,000 distinct CDR3 sequences, approximately 53% seen once. The specimen was blood. The origin of the receptors is a girl aged 10 to 17 with multiple sclerosis.

V and J are TRBV4-1 and TRBJ1-6; TRBD1 might be the D (5 bases). V dropped 6 bases and J dropped 14 bases, with 23 bases sitting between them. Germline V lookup: CDR1 MGHRA, CDR2 YSYEKL. CDR3 size: 15 residues. CDR3 loop: CASRVTGGAYGSLHF. The CDR3 region has the DNA TGCGCCAGCAGAGTAACGGGCGGGGCATATGGGTCCCTCCACTTT.

In its sample, this clonotype was seen once. The V call is TRBV24-1, the J call TRBJ2-1; D ambiguous. The CDR3 loop spans 11 amino acids. Trimming stripped 9 bases from V and 6 bases from J, with 8 bases between. Germline CDR1 is KGHDR and CDR2 is SFDVKD. CDR3 amino acids: CATGSRNEQFF. CDR3 nucleotides: TGTGCCACCGGTAGTCGCAATGAGCAGTTCTTC.

This clonotype has more than one count but fewer than ten. The CDR3 spells CASSLRRSETQYF. As DNA, the CDR3 is TGCGCCAGCAGCTTGAGGAGATCGGAGACCCAGTACTTC. The chain links TRBV5-1 to TRBJ2-7; D unclear. Near its end, the DNA agrees better with TRBJ2-5, so the J call may be wrong. Germline-derived CDR1 and CDR2 are SGHRS and YFSETQ. This CDR3 is 13 amino acids long.

This clonotype was observed a handful of times. The CDR3 sequence is CSAQTGLNTEAFF. DNA for the CDR3: TGCAGCGCCCAGACAGGGCTGAACACTGAAGCTTTCTTT. V and J are TRBV29-1 and TRBJ1-1; 7 bases match TRBD1. Germline V lookup: CDR1 SQVTM, CDR2 ANQGSEA. There are 13 residues in the CDR3. The V segment lost 7 bases and the J segment 0 bases; nucleotides outside the gene matches: 5.

V usage is TRBV20-1 and J usage is TRBJ2-4; D possibly corresponds to TRBD2 (5 bases). The CDR3 sequence is 13 residues long. Germline-derived CDR1 and CDR2 are DFQATT and SNEGSKA (reference sequence). V shed 2 bases and J shed 13 bases, with 18 bases lying between them. Here the CDR3 reads CSARRPSREEQYF. Here the CDR3 DNA reads TGCAGTGCTAGAAGGCCTAGCCGCGAAGAGCAGTACTTC.

The chain uses TRBV12-3 or TRBV12-4 and TRBJ1-2; TRBD1 matches at 8 bases. The CDR3 length is 15 residues. V gave up 6 bases and J gave up 4 bases; unmatched junction bases: 10. The DNA for the CDR3 is TGTGCCAGCAGCCCATGGGACAGGTCCTTCTATGGCTACACCTTC. This translates into CASSPWDRSFYGYTF.

The chain joins TRBV12-5 to TRBJ2-1; possible D gene TRBD1, 6 bases. Trimming removed 1 base at V and 8 bases at J, with 15 bases between. Germline assignment: CDR1 LGHNT and CDR2 FRNRAP. CDR3 length: 15 amino acids. This CDR3 reads CASGLGQGTGYEQFF. The CDR3 region has the DNA TGTGCTAGTGGTTTGGGGCAGGGGACGGGGTATGAGCAGTTCTTC.

The J gene is TRBJ2-1, the V gene TRBV5-1; possibly TRBD2 for D (6 bases). Trimming shortened V by 4 bases and J by 8 bases, and 19 bases separated the two germline ends. The germline gives CDR1 SGHRS, CDR2 YFSETQ. The CDR3 is made up of 15 amino acids. CDR3 bases: TGCGCCAGCAGCCTTCGGGCCTCCGGAGGGGATGAGCAGTTCTTC. Its protein product is CASSLRASGGDEQFF. Based on the CDR3 plus reference TRBV5-1 and TRBJ2-1, the full variable domain is KAGVTQTPRYLIKTRGQQVTLSCSPISGHRSVSWYQQTPGQGLQFLFEYFSETQRNKGNFPGRFSGRQFSNSRSEMNVSTLELGDSALYLCASSLRASGGDEQFFGPGTRLTVL.

This rearrangement joins TRBV5-1 to TRBJ2-7; D is undetermined. CDR3 size: 13 residues. Germline V gene sequence: CDR1 SGHRS, CDR2 YFSETQ. The V gene lost 3 bases and the J gene lost 3 bases, with 10 bases spanning the gap. The CDR3 loop is CASSSGFFYEQYF. DNA for the CDR3: TGCGCCAGCAGCTCCGGGTTCTTCTACGAGCAGTACTTC.

The rearrangement uses TRBV29-1 and TRBJ2-7; 9 positions agree with TRBD2. CDR3 length: 13 amino acids. V gave up 7 bases and J gave up 7 bases; unmatched junction bases: 11. From germline, CDR1 is SQVTM and CDR2 ANQGSEA. The CDR3 region is CSAVPSGTWEQYF. The CDR3 DNA follows: TGCAGCGCTGTACCTAGCGGGACGTGGGAGCAGTACTTC.

This clonotype was recorded a few times. This chain joins TRBV5-1 and TRBJ2-3, with D maybe TRBD2 (6 bases). CDR1 and CDR2 from the germline V gene are SGHRS and YFSETQ. The V end lost 0 bases, the J end lost 1 base, and 12 bases lay between the germline ends. CDR3 length: 16 residues. In nucleotides, the CDR3 is TGCGCCAGCAGCTTGGCCCGGCCGGGAGGCACAGATACGCAGTATTTT. Its protein is CASSLARPGGTDTQYF.

This clonotype was seen more than once but under ten times. The V call is TRBV5-5, the J call TRBJ2-7; D remains ambiguous. CDR1 and CDR2 from the germline V gene are SGHKS and YYEKEE (reference sequence). This CDR3 region has 15 residues. V lost 0 bases, J lost 0 bases, and 10 bases lay in between. In nucleotides, the CDR3 is TGTGCCAGCAGCTTGGGAGGCTCGCGCTCCTACGAGCAGTACTTC. It codes for CASSLGGSRSYEQYF.

The chain joins TRBV7-3 to TRBJ2-3; tentative D call: TRBD1 (6 bases). Trimming shortened V by 5 bases and J by 2 bases, and 8 bases separated the two germline ends. Germline values: CDR1 SGHTA, CDR2 FQGTGA. The length of the CDR3 is 13 residues. The CDR3 bases are TGTGCCAGCAGCCGACAGGACACAGATACGCAGTATTTT. It yields the protein CASSRQDTDTQYF.

The table lists this clonotype with a few counts. The rearrangement links TRBV7-6 to TRBJ1-6; no clear D. Germline CDR1 and CDR2: SGHVS and FNYEAQ. V was pared by 1 base and J by 4 bases, with 14 bases between. This CDR3 comprises 17 residues. CDR3 protein: CASSLDSGLGYNSPLHF. CDR3 coding DNA: TGTGCCAGCAGCTTAGACAGCGGATTAGGGTATAATTCACCCCTCCACTTT.

The chain links TRBV12-3 or TRBV12-4 to TRBJ2-1; D call uncertain. The CDR3 length is 13 residues. Trimming took 3 bases from V and 4 from J, leaving 7 bases between them. The CDR3 region has the DNA TGTGCCAGCAGTTTTGGGCGGTACAATGAGCAGTTCTTC. Protein: CASSFGRYNEQFF.

In its sample, this clonotype was seen many times. Here the CDR3 reads CASSSRAGTSYGDVFEQYF. CDR3 sequence (DNA): TGTGCCAGCAGCTCAAGGGCGGGGACTAGCTACGGAGACGTCTTCGAGCAGTACTTC. V gene TRBV7-2 combines with J gene TRBJ2-7; 9 bases line up with TRBD2. CDR1 is SGHTA, CDR2 FQGNSA, per germline. Trimming at V came to 4 bases and at J to 6 bases, leaving 22 bases not matched to a gene. The CDR3 has 19 residues.

This clonotype was seen only once. The chain joins TRBV13 to TRBJ2-3; the D gene is possibly TRBD1 (5 bases). The CDR3 is 17 residues long. Germline CDR1 reads PRHDT; CDR2 reads FYEKMQ (reference sequence). V gave up 4 bases and J gave up 0 bases, with 17 bases separating them. The CDR3 nucleotides are TGTGCCAGCAGCTCCCCGACAGAACCTTCTAGCACAGATACGCAGTATTTT. Translation gives CASSSPTEPSSTDTQYF.

This sequence joins TRBV10-3 and TRBJ2-1; no definite D call. CDR1 is ENHRY and CDR2 is SYGVKD in the germline V gene. The CDR3 contains 11 residues. Trimming stripped 6 bases from V and 8 bases from J, with 8 bases between. The chain's CDR3 is CAIRESDEQFF. In nucleotides, the CDR3 is TGTGCCATCAGGGAAAGCGATGAGCAGTTCTTC.